The 24 T cell receptor beta chains presented below share a single source sample, sequenced in a study of shared clonotypes between healthy human individuals. Assay used: immunoSEQ multiplex PCR; TCRdb lists only in-frame clones, some missing. The table shows millions of clones, with about 95% occurring only once. The naive CD8 subset, CD45RO-negative cells positively selected for CCR7, excluded terminally differentiated effector memory CD45RA+ cells. Sequencing was carried out using naive CD8+ T cells sorted from blood. The source is a man aged 18 to 29 in good health.

V is TRBV5-3 and J is TRBJ1-5; D is possibly TRBD1 (5 bases). TRBV5-3 is an ORF, and what it does is uncertain. V was clipped by 3 bases and J by 2 bases, with 6 bases between them. The CDR3 contains 13 residues. The CDR3 bases are TGTGCCAGAAGCTCGACAGGCAATCAGCCCCAGCATTTT. Translation: CARSSTGNQPQHF.

The chain couples TRBV19 to TRBJ1-1, with D tentatively TRBD1 (5 bases). Germline V gives CDR1 LNHDA, CDR2 SQIVND (reference sequence). The CDR3 runs 11 residues. Trimming cost V 7 bases and J 6 bases, with 9 bases left between them. The CDR3 DNA reads as TGTGCCAGTAACGAAGGGGCTGAAGCTTTCTTT. Its translation is CASNEGAEAFF.

V is TRBV30 and J is TRBJ2-7, with 11 bases that match TRBD1. Germline trimming cut 5 bases from V and 5 bases from J; bases unmatched to any gene: 11. This CDR3 has 15 residues. Germline CDR1 and CDR2: GTSNPN and SVGIG (reference sequence). CDR3 in amino acids: CAWEIGQGASHEQYF. CDR3 nucleotide sequence: TGTGCCTGGGAGATTGGACAGGGGGCTTCCCACGAGCAGTACTTC. Filled out from reference TRBV30 and TRBJ2-7, the complete variable domain reads SQTIHQWPATLVQPVGSPLSLECTVEGTSNPNLYWYRQAAGRGLQLLFYSVGIGQISSEVPQNLSASRPQDRQFILSSKKLLLSDSGFYLCAWEIGQGASHEQYFGPGTRLTVT.

The chain employs TRBV28 and TRBJ2-3, with D perhaps TRBD1 or TRBD2 (5 bases each). CDR3 length: 18 residues. The V gene lost 4 bases and the J gene lost 2 bases, with 22 bases spanning the gap. In germline, CDR1 is MDHEN, CDR2 SYDVKM. CDR3 region: CASSSRDLVRLPTDTQYF. CDR3 sequence (DNA): TGTGCCAGCAGTTCCCGGGACCTCGTACGACTGCCCACAGATACGCAGTATTTT.

As to this clone: The conserved phenylalanine or tryptophan is not found at the CDR3 terminus, so this likely reflects a read error. The limits of the CDR3 on the DNA are not certain, so only TCRdb's listed CDR3 is given. The chain couples TRBV30 to TRBJ1-5. Germline CDR1 GTSNPN, CDR2 SVGIG (reference sequence). The CDR3 is 11 residues long, ends included. CDR3 protein: CAWSVMRGLRE.

The chain combines TRBV6-1 with TRBJ2-7, with D uncertain. Germline CDR1 is MNHNS and CDR2 is SASEGT. This CDR3 contains 13 residues. V lost 4 bases and J 2 bases, leaving 9 bases between the germline ends. CDR3 residues: CASSGGNAYEQYF. In DNA form, the CDR3 reads TGTGCCAGCAGTGGCGGCAACGCCTACGAGCAGTACTTC.

Concerning this clone: The sample has other DNA sequences that encode this CDR3 too. The chain is built from TRBV4-3 and TRBJ2-2; 7 positions agree with TRBD2. This CDR3 has 14 amino acids. Germline V gene sequence: CDR1 LGHNA, CDR2 YSLEER. V was clipped by 4 bases and J by 2 bases; unmatched bases: 1. CDR3 DNA sequence: TGCGCCAGCAGCCCGGGACTAAACACCGGGGAGCTGTTTTTT. Its protein is CASSPGLNTGELFF.

The chain is built from TRBV6-1 and TRBJ2-2; no reliable D call. CDR1 is MNHNS and CDR2 is SASEGT in the germline V gene. Trimming left V 2 bases short and J 4 bases short, with 8 bases between. This CDR3 contains 14 residues. The CDR3 reads CASSERSFTGELFF. CDR3 DNA sequence: TGTGCCAGCAGTGAACGATCGTTCACCGGGGAGCTGTTTTTT.

The chain is built from TRBV19 and TRBJ1-5; D remains ambiguous. V was clipped by 3 bases and J by 2 bases, with 11 bases between them. Germline V lookup: CDR1 LNHDA, CDR2 SQIVND (reference sequence). The CDR3 spans 15 residues. The CDR3: CASSMVGFGNQPQHF. As DNA, the CDR3 is TGTGCCAGTAGTATGGTAGGGTTTGGCAATCAGCCCCAGCATTTT.

The CDR3 sequence is CATSTGTMNTEAFF. In DNA form, the CDR3 reads TGTGCCACCAGCACCGGGACCATGAACACTGAAGCTTTCTTT. The V and J genes are TRBV15 and TRBJ1-1; D perhaps matches TRBD1 (5 bases). Deletions cut 4 bases from V and 0 bases from J, with 9 bases between. This CDR3 contains 14 residues. Germline-derived CDR1 and CDR2 are LNHNV and YYDKDF (reference sequence).

With respect to this clone: The junction shows a germline mismatch at one end, possibly a read error. The chain employs TRBV20-1 and TRBJ1-4, with TRBD1 matching 7 bases. The CDR3 contains 11 residues. Per the germline V gene, CDR1 is DFQATT and CDR2 is SNEGSKA (reference sequence). The CDR3 protein is CSPRDSGKLFF. In DNA form, the CDR3 reads TGCAGTCCTAGGGACAGCGGGAAACTGTTTTTT.

CDR3 nucleotide sequence: TGTGCCAGCAGCTCTCTACGCAGGGGGCTGGGCACAGATACGCAGTATTTT. This sequence encodes CASSSLRRGLGTDTQYF. The V and J genes are TRBV7-9 and TRBJ2-3; 8 bases line up with TRBD1. V dropped 4 bases and J dropped 1; count of bases not matched to a gene: 10. The length of the CDR3 is 17 residues. CDR1 is SEHNR, CDR2 FQNEAQ, per germline (reference sequence). Full variable domain (missing parts from reference TRBV7-9 and TRBJ2-3): DTGVSQNPRHKITKRGQNVTFRCDPISEHNRLYWYRQTLGQGPEFLTYFQNEAQLEKSRLLSDRFSAERPKGSFSTLEIQRTEQGDSAMYLCASSSLRRGLGTDTQYFGPGTRLTVL.

The rearrangement joins TRBV4-1 to TRBJ1-4, with TRBD1 as a possible D gene (5 bases). The CDR3 contains 16 residues. Per the germline V gene, CDR1 is MGHRA and CDR2 is YSYEKL. V lost 0 bases to trimming and J lost 8 bases, with 16 bases between them. The CDR3 is CASSQDQAGVGEKLFF. CDR3 coding DNA: TGCGCCAGCAGCCAAGATCAGGCGGGGGTCGGCGAAAAACTGTTTTTT.

Points on this clone: This CDR3 is also generated by other DNA sequences in the sample. The rearrangement uses TRBV7-9 and TRBJ2-7; TRBD1 agrees at 9 bases. The V gene's germline CDR1 is SEHNR and CDR2 FQNEAQ (reference sequence). CDR3 length: 13 amino acids. The V gene end was trimmed by 5 bases and the J gene end by 3 bases; junction bases not matched to a gene: 2. The CDR3 bases are TGTGCCAGCAGCACGGGACAGGGCTACGAGCAGTACTTC. Translating it yields CASSTGQGYEQYF.

In regard to this clone: This specimen includes other DNA sequences encoding the same CDR3. This rearrangement joins TRBV19 to TRBJ1-1, with no clear D. The germline CDR1 and CDR2 sequences are LNHDA and SQIVND (reference sequence). Trimming took off 3 bases at V and 0 bases at J, with 5 bases between the two ends. This CDR3 contains 13 residues. DNA for the CDR3: TGTGCCAGTAGTATCTCAGTGAACACTGAAGCTTTCTTT. It specifies CASSISVNTEAFF.

In this sample, this clone turned up once. This chain uses TRBV6-1 with TRBJ2-3; 11 bases are a match to TRBD2. Germline CDR1 MNHNS, CDR2 SASEGT. Trimming removed 5 bases from V and 2 bases from J; junction bases left unmatched: 3. This CDR3 is built from 15 residues. CDR3 sequence (DNA): TGTGCCAGCAGTTTACTAGCGGGGGCCACAGATACGCAGTATTTT. Translated, it gives CASSLLAGATDTQYF.

The chain joins TRBV10-3 to TRBJ2-2, with 7 bases fitting TRBD1. The CDR3 is made up of 14 amino acids. V shed 7 bases, J shed 2 bases, and the junction held 4 bases outside the gene matches. CDR1 is ENHRY, CDR2 SYGVKD, per germline. Here the CDR3 DNA reads TGTGCCATCACACGACAGGGAAACACCGGGGAGCTGTTTTTT. It encodes CAITRQGNTGELFF.

This rearrangement joins TRBV7-2 to TRBJ2-7; TRBD2 might be the D (5 bases). V lost 2 bases and J lost 5, with 16 bases in between. CDR3 length: 15 residues. Germline V CDR1 and CDR2: SGHTA, FQGNSA. The CDR3 loop reads CASSLLRGKVDEQYF. In DNA form, the CDR3 reads TGTGCCAGCAGCTTACTACGGGGAAAAGTCGACGAGCAGTACTTC.

The chain links TRBV5-8 to TRBJ2-5; possible D gene TRBD1, 6 bases. The ends were cut back, 1 base at V and 2 bases at J, with 21 bases in the middle. Germline CDR1 is SGHTS and CDR2 is YDEGEE. The CDR3 is 18 amino acids. CDR3 nucleotide sequence: TGTGCCAGCAGCTTGTATTTGGAAGGGGGAGAGACACAAGAGACCCAGTACTTC. This codes for CASSLYLEGGETQETQYF.

The chain carries TRBV7-8 and TRBJ2-1; a possible D gene is TRBD1 (5 bases). Trimming cost V 4 bases and J 14 bases, with 12 bases left between them. Germline V lookup: CDR1 SGHVS, CDR2 FQNEAQ. The CDR3 runs to 11 residues. CDR3 coding DNA: TGTGCCAGCAGCTCCGGACACGAGGAGTTCTTC. This encodes CASSSGHEEFF.

V and J are TRBV7-9 and TRBJ2-5; unclear D gene. The CDR3 consists of 13 residues. Germline values: CDR1 SEHNR, CDR2 FQNEAQ (reference sequence). The germline V and J ends were trimmed by 5 bases and 5 bases, with 12 bases remaining between them. Here the CDR3 DNA reads TGTGCCAGCAGCGTGGACGAGGATGAGACCCAGTACTTC. It specifies CASSVDEDETQYF.

This sequence joins TRBV2 and TRBJ2-3; 10 bases line up with TRBD2. V shed 2 bases and J 4 bases; nucleotides not matched to a gene: 6. The CDR3 contains 16 residues. CDR1 is SNHLY, CDR2 FYNNEI, per germline. CDR3 residues: CASSETLAGEADTQYF. In DNA, the CDR3 is TGTGCCAGCAGTGAAACGCTAGCGGGGGAGGCAGATACGCAGTATTTT.

With regard to this clone: The sample has other DNA sequences that encode this CDR3 too. For the CDR3, the DNA is TGTGCCAGCAGCCCCGTCGGTGTTTACGAGCAGTACTTC. Protein product: CASSPVGVYEQYF. This chain uses TRBV13 with TRBJ2-7, with D unclear. V lost 5 bases and J lost 4, with 12 bases in between. The CDR3 contains 13 residues. Germline V lookup: CDR1 PRHDT, CDR2 FYEKMQ (reference sequence).

This clone was seen only once. This rearrangement joins TRBV27 to TRBJ2-1, with TRBD2 matching 7 bases. Looked up from germline, CDR1 is MNHEY and CDR2 is SMNVEV (reference sequence). Trimming at V came to 6 bases and at J to 5 bases, leaving 4 bases not matched to a gene. The CDR3 extends over 13 amino acids. This CDR3 reads CASRVGGDNEQFF. The CDR3 bases are TGTGCCAGCAGGGTGGGAGGGGACAATGAGCAGTTCTTC.